Listed below are T cell receptor beta chains from one sample, sequenced in a study of cytomegalovirus exposure and HLA in healthy donors. Measured with immunoSEQ multiplex PCR; TCRdb has only the in-frame clones, and not every one. Seen here are about 160,000 clones, 60% to 80% observed once, and the top ten hold around 2%. Sequencing input: PBMCs. The source of these receptors is a man in his forties or fifties in good health and CMV-seropositive. CDR3s include the opening cysteine and the closing phenylalanine or tryptophan. Each record gives: V gene, CDR3 protein.

TRBV5-1 | CASSSQPNRGNTGELFF
TRBV9 | CASSPRPTGNGGNEKLFF
TRBV11-2 | CASSWGTGGTTGELFF
TRBV28 | CASSLYQGEGYEQYF
TRBV10-2 | CASSETGVPFQETQYF
TRBV7-6 | CASRLIVQGAGELFF
TRBV28 | CASGLDRSDTQYF
TRBV5-1 | CASSLAGSSYEQYF
TRBV11-3 | CASSRGQGNTDTQYF
TRBV7-2 | CASSSTAGTGFDEQFF
TRBV6-5 | CASSLSGQGAFEAFF
TRBV5-1 | CASRAQGLNTEAFF
TRBV30 | CAWAGGLRYTQYF
TRBV4-1 | CASSLIQSGGPTDTQYF
TRBV2 | CASLRGQGMGEQYF
TRBV7-8 | CASSSVGAHRDYGYTF
TRBV9 | CASSIGLHSGNTIYF
TRBV5-6 | CASSPRGTSNQPQHF
TRBV19 | CASSFGGRETQYF
TRBV28 | CASRTGETYEQYF
TRBV5-1 | CASSLEPGAHNEQFF
TRBV5-8 | CASSTQGGGNTIYF
TRBV5-4 | CASSWGRTTYGYTF
TRBV11-1 | CASSSGRDRGGGSPLHF
TRBV28 | CASSLGELAIYNSPLHF
TRBV10-2 | CASRETGGSGDYGYTF
TRBV30 | CAWSRGGRYEQYF
TRBV5-6 | CASSLGDNLSEAFF
TRBV21-1 | CASSTSQGERYF
TRBV4-2 | CASSQDVLAVEKLFF
TRBV10-3 | CAISGGRGAGEETQYF
TRBV7-6 | CASSPRTSGADTQYF
TRBV7-2 | CASSRTGASYEQYF
TRBV9 | CASSVVSMNTEAFF
TRBV2 | CATSRDRGRDTQYF
TRBV11-2 | CASSLVRQGDTEAFF
TRBV28 | CASSLPRDRSSYNEQFF